This T cell receptor beta chain was sequenced during a study of cytomegalovirus exposure and HLA in healthy donors. This clone came up a few times. Its specificity is unknown. At the time of sampling, donors were nominally healthy, though unrecorded immune exposures were likely. Primers for the PCR totalled 60 Vbeta and 13 Jbeta. Profiled with immunoSEQ multiplex PCR; TCRdb holds only in-frame clones, not every one. The sample holds more than 85,000 clones, around 74% seen once. Study results and limitations: CMV serostatus was the only recorded immune exposure for donors. Later analysis associated a missense DCLRE1C variant with TCR beta V- and J-gene trimming. In vitro confirmation showed three CMV-associated chains to be CMV antigen specific.

The CDR3 has 15 amino acids. Germline V lookup: CDR1 MGHRA, CDR2 YSYEKL. The V segment lost 8 bases and the J segment 2 bases; nucleotides outside the gene matches: 6. The receptor comes from a male donor in good health and CMV-seropositive. The J gene is TRBJ1-1, the V gene TRBV4-1; 12 nucleotides match TRBD1. Sequencing used PBMCs. The DNA of the CDR3 is TGCGCCAGCCAACGGGGACAGGGGGCCAACACTGAAGCTTTCTTT. It is translated as CASQRGQGANTEAFF.